This T cell receptor beta chain was retrieved from a study of cytomegalovirus exposure and HLA in healthy donors. With 60 Vbeta and 13 Jbeta primers, the PCR was carried out. Assay: immunoSEQ multiplex PCR; the TCRdb copy retains only in-frame clones and omits some. Altogether around 30,000 clones are present, less than 70% being singletons, with the ten largest covering roughly 45%. Germline loops: CDR1 SEHNR, CDR2 FQNEAQ (reference sequence). This CDR3 contains 16 residues. Trimming cost V 3 bases and J 3 bases, with 14 bases left between them. This chain connects TRBV7-9 to TRBJ1-4; tentatively, D is TRBD1 (6 bases). The TCR originated in a male donor in good health and CMV-seropositive. Sample: PBMCs. The DNA for the CDR3 is TGTGCCAGCAGCTTTCGACAGGTGGGATCTAATGAAAAACTGTTTTTT. Its protein product is CASSFRQVGSNEKLFF.